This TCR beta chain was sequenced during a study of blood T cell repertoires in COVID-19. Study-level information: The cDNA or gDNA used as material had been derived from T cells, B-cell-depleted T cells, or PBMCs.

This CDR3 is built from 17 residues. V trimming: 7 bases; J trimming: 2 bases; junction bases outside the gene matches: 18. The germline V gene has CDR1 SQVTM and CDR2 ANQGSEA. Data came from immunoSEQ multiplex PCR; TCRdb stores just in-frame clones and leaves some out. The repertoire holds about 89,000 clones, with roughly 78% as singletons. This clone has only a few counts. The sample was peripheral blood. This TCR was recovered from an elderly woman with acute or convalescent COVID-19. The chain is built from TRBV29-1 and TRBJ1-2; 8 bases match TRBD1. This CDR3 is CSALTGVPISFNYGYTF. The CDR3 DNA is TGCAGCGCCTTGACAGGGGTCCCTATTTCCTTCAACTATGGCTACACCTTC.